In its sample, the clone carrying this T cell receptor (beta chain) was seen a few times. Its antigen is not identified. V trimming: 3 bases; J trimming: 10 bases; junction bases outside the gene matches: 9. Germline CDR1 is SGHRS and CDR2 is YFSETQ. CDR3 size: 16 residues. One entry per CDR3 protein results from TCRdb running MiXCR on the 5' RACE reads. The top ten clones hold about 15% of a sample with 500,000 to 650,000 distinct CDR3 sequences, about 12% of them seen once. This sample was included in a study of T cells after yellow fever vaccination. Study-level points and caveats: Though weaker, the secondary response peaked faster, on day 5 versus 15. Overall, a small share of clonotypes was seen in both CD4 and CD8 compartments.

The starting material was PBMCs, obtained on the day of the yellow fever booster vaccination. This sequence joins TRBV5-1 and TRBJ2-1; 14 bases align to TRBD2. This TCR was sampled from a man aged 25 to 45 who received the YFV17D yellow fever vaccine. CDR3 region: CASSWTGTSGSQEQFF. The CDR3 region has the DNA TGCGCCAGCAGCTGGACCGGGACTAGCGGGAGCCAGGAGCAGTTCTTC.